These 6 T cell receptor beta chains originate from one sample sequenced in a study of blood T cell repertoires in COVID-19. Assay used: immunoSEQ multiplex PCR; TCRdb lists only in-frame clones, some missing. Among roughly 120,000 clones listed, approximately 82% were seen once. Sequencing was carried out using peripheral blood. The receptors were gathered from an elderly woman with acute or convalescent COVID-19.

This chain connects TRBV12-5 to TRBJ2-7, with D tentatively TRBD2 (6 bases). CDR1 LGHNT and CDR2 FRNRAP come from the germline V gene. The V end lost 6 bases, the J end lost 4 bases, and 10 bases lay between the germline ends. The length of the CDR3 is 12 residues. CDR3 in amino acids: CASGLGGYEQYF. As DNA, the CDR3 is TGTGCTAGTGGGCTCGGGGGATACGAGCAGTACTTC. The variable domain in full, completed from reference TRBV12-5 and TRBJ2-7, reads DARVTQTPRHKVTEMGQEVTMRCQPILGHNTVFWYRQTMMQGLELLAYFRNRAPLDDSGMPKDRFSAEMPDATLATLKIQPSEPRDSAVYFCASGLGGYEQYFGPGTRLTVT.

The chain carries TRBV5-1 and TRBJ2-1, with D tentatively TRBD2 (6 bases). The length of the CDR3 is 15 residues. Germline V lookup: CDR1 SGHRS, CDR2 YFSETQ. V was pared by 2 bases and J by 0 bases, with 9 bases between. In DNA form, the CDR3 reads TGCGCCAGCAGCTTTAGCGGTAGCTCCTACAATGAGCAGTTCTTC. Amino acids: CASSFSGSSYNEQFF.

This clone was counted between two and nine times. The sample carries other DNA sequences with the same CDR3. V gene TRBV7-2 combines with J gene TRBJ1-2; 7 bases line up with TRBD1. Germline V gives CDR1 SGHTA, CDR2 FQGNSA. After removal of 5 bases from V and 2 bases from J, the junction contained 5 bases not matched to a gene. CDR3 length: 14 residues. CDR3 nucleotide sequence: TGTGCCAGCAGCCCCGGGACAGCGAACTATGGCTACACCTTC. This encodes CASSPGTANYGYTF.

The chain carries TRBV27 and TRBJ1-4; D not resolved. Trimming removed 6 bases from V and 5 bases from J, with 13 bases in between. CDR1 MNHEY and CDR2 SMNVEV come from the germline V gene (reference sequence). This CDR3 comprises 14 residues. The CDR3 is CASRPSGRNEKLFF. CDR3 coding DNA: TGTGCCAGCAGACCTTCGGGTCGAAATGAAAAACTGTTTTTT.

The V gene is TRBV7-2, the J gene TRBJ2-3; TRBD2 might be the D (5 bases). The CDR3 runs 12 residues. V was pared by 8 bases and J by 3 bases, with 9 bases between. The germline gives CDR1 SGHTA, CDR2 FQGNSA. The CDR3 DNA is TGTGCCAGCGCGCGAGGGACAGATACGCAGTATTTT. Translated: CASARGTDTQYF.

The chain uses TRBV6-4 and TRBJ1-1, with 7 bases that match TRBD1. Germline V CDR1 and CDR2: MRHNA, SNTAGT. V dropped 6 bases and J dropped 4; count of bases not matched to a gene: 8. The CDR3 has 14 residues. Here the CDR3 reads CASSAEAGGTEAFF. In DNA form, the CDR3 reads TGTGCCAGCAGCGCCGAAGCAGGGGGCACTGAAGCTTTCTTT.